This entry lists 9 T cell receptor beta chains sequenced from one sample in a study of T cell responses to AZD1222 COVID-19 vaccine. Only in-frame clones appear in the TCRdb table, and some are missing; sequencing was by immunoSEQ multiplex PCR. The sample consists of some 180,000 clones, around nine tenths of them appearing once. Specimen: peripheral blood, collected on day 0 of AZD1222 vaccination. Every receptor here comes from an adult in good health.

This chain joins TRBV19 and TRBJ2-1; D might be TRBD2 (6 bases). The germline V and J ends were trimmed by 3 bases and 3 bases, with 12 bases remaining between them. There are 15 residues in the CDR3. Germline V lookup: CDR1 LNHDA, CDR2 SQIVND (reference sequence). The CDR3 nucleotides are TGTGCCAGTAGTATGTCGGCGGGACTCTACAATGAGCAGTTCTTC. This codes for CASSMSAGLYNEQFF.

The V call is TRBV18, the J call TRBJ1-2; 8 bases are a match to TRBD1. V lost 0 bases and J lost 0; bases outside the gene matches: 6. Germline V gives CDR1 KGHSH, CDR2 LQKENI. The CDR3 runs to 17 residues. CDR3 DNA: TGTGCCAGCTCACCACCGGTCTGGGACAGGTCTAACTATGGCTACACCTTC. Its protein product is CASSPPVWDRSNYGYTF.

V and J are TRBV9 and TRBJ2-7, with TRBD1 as a possible D gene (5 bases). Trimming removed 0 bases from V and 3 bases from J, with 10 bases in between. This CDR3 has 14 amino acids. Germline-derived CDR1 and CDR2 are SGDLS and YYNGEE. Here the CDR3 DNA reads TGTGCCAGCAGCGTAGGTTCAGGGAACTACGAGCAGTACTTC. It is translated as CASSVGSGNYEQYF.

This chain joins TRBV6-4 and TRBJ2-3, with 9 nucleotides matching TRBD2. This CDR3 has 15 residues. Germline CDR1 MRHNA, CDR2 SNTAGT. V lost 1 base and J lost 5; bases outside the gene matches: 4. The CDR3 coding sequence is TGTGCCAGCAGTGACTTGCGGGGGGGCCAAGATACGCAGTATTTT. Its translation: CASSDLRGGQDTQYF.

The chain has TRBV28 and TRBJ1-1; 7 nucleotides line up with TRBD1. CDR1 is MDHEN and CDR2 is SYDVKM in the germline V gene. The CDR3 has 13 residues. V lost 2 bases and J lost 10; bases outside the gene matches: 7. Here the CDR3 reads CASSLRGLGVAFF. As DNA, the CDR3 is TGTGCCAGCAGTTTAAGGGGGCTTGGGGTAGCTTTCTTT.

The rearrangement joins TRBV15 to TRBJ1-4; maybe TRBD1 (5 bases). V was shortened by 0 bases and J by 7 bases, with 12 bases between the two germline ends. The CDR3 is made up of 15 amino acids. From germline, CDR1 is LNHNV and CDR2 YYDKDF (reference sequence). The CDR3 is CATSRDAGRGEKLFF. CDR3 in DNA: TGTGCCACCAGCAGAGACGCAGGGCGGGGTGAAAAACTGTTTTTT. The entire variable domain, with the rest obtained from reference TRBV15 and TRBJ1-4, is as follows: DAMVIQNPRYQVTQFGKPVTLSCSQTLNHNVMYWYQQKSSQAPKLLFHYYDKDFNNEADTPDNFQSRRPNTSFCFLDIRSPGLGDTAMYLCATSRDAGRGEKLFFGSGTQLSVL.

The chain combines TRBV19 with TRBJ1-2; 7 bases are shared with TRBD1. The germline V gene has CDR1 LNHDA and CDR2 SQIVND (reference sequence). V lost 5 bases, J lost 0 bases, and 3 bases stayed unmatched. The CDR3 sequence is 14 residues long. CDR3 protein: CASSPGTANYGYTF. Here the CDR3 DNA reads TGTGCCAGTAGTCCCGGGACAGCTAACTATGGCTACACCTTC.

This rearrangement joins TRBV7-8 to TRBJ1-5, with D possibly matching TRBD1 (6 bases). The V end lost 3 bases, the J end lost 0 bases, and 9 bases lay between the germline ends. This CDR3 region has 15 residues. CDR1 is SGHVS, CDR2 FQNEAQ, per germline. The chain's CDR3 is CASSFTGFSNQPQHF. The CDR3 DNA sequence: TGTGCCAGCAGCTTTACAGGGTTTAGCAATCAGCCCCAGCATTTT.

The rearrangement links TRBV19 to TRBJ2-2; 7 nucleotides line up with TRBD2. The germline V gene encodes CDR1 LNHDA and CDR2 SQIVND (reference sequence). This CDR3 contains 16 residues. After removal of 3 bases from V and 0 bases from J, the junction contained 4 bases not matched to a gene. The CDR3 loop is CASSIILAANTGELFF. In nucleotides, the CDR3 is TGTGCCAGTAGTATTATTCTAGCGGCGAACACCGGGGAGCTGTTTTTT.